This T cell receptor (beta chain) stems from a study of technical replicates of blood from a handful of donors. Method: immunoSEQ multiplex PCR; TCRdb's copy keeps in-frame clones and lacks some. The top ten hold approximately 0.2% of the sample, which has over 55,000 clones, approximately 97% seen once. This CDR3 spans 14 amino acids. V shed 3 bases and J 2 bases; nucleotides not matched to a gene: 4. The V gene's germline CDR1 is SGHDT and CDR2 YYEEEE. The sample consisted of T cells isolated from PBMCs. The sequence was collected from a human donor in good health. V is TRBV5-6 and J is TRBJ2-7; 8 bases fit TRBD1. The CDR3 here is CASSYGQGAYEQYF. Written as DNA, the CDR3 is TGTGCCAGCAGCTACGGACAGGGCGCCTACGAGCAGTACTTC.